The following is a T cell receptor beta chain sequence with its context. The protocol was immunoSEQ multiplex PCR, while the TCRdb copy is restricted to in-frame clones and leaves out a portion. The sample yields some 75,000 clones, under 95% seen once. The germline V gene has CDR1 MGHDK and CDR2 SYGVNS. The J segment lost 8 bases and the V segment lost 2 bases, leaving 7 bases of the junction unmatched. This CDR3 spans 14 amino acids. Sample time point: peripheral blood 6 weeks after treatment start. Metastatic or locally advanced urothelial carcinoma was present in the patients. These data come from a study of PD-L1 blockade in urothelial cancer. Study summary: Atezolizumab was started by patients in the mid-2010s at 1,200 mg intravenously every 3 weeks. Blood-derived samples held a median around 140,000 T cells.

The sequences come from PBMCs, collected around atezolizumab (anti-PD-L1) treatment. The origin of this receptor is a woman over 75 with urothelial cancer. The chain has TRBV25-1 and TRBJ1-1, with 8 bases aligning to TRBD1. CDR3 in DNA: TGTGCCAGCAGTGAAATCGGGGGACAGGAGGAAGCTTTCTTT. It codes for CASSEIGGQEEAFF. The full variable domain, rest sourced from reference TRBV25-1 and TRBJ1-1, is EADIYQTPRYLVIGTGKKITLECSQTMGHDKMYWYQQDPGMELHLIHYSYGVNSTEKGDLSSESTVSRIRTEHFPLTLESARPSHTSQYLCASSEIGGQEEAFFGQGTRLTVV.